The clone carrying this TCR beta chain was found a few times. Germline V gene lookup returns CDR1 MNHEY and CDR2 SVGEGT. This CDR3 is built from 16 residues. The V and J ends lost 3 bases and 1 base, in that order; junction bases with no gene match: 6. This entry is derived from a study of regulatory T cells in long-lasting Graves disease. With iRepertoire HTBI primers and Arm-PCR of CDR3 regions, TCR beta libraries were built. TCRdb ran MiXCR on the multiplex PCR reads and lists one entry per CDR3 protein. The sample includes roughly 400,000 distinct CDR3 sequences, more than 20% seen only once; the top ten take around 21%. As for time point: persistent/refractory GD, antithyroid drugs over 5 years with positive TRAb. PBMC-extracted RNA yielded the TCR library.

The chain combines TRBV6-2 or TRBV6-3 with TRBJ2-5; 9 bases are shared with TRBD2. The sequence was obtained from a female donor with Graves disease. This specimen consisted of peripheral blood mononuclear cells (PBMCs), obtained when the disease was refractory, from a patient treated with antithyroid drugs. The CDR3 protein is CASSYGLAGSQETQYF. CDR3 DNA: TGTGCCAGCAGTTATGGTCTAGCGGGATCCCAAGAGACCCAGTACTTC.